The sample holds one count of the clone carrying this TCR beta chain. Germline CDR1 KGHSH, CDR2 LQKENI. The J segment lost 3 bases and the V segment lost 3 bases, leaving 10 bases of the junction unmatched. This CDR3 is built from 16 residues. Original analysis: Amplifying reference gene primers gave estimates of nucleated cell counts. The protocol was immunoSEQ multiplex PCR, while the TCRdb copy is restricted to in-frame clones and leaves out a portion. V, J and clone size reflect that table, while D and trimming were determined from the DNA. The table includes roughly 84,000 clones, around three quarters detected once. These data come from a study of blood T cell repertoires in COVID-19. Study information: The study drew acute and convalescent COVID-19 samples from the United States, Italy and Spain. Sources were T cells, B-cell-depleted T cells, or PBMCs; the material itself was cDNA or gDNA.

This TCR was recovered from a woman between 50 and 59 years old with acute or convalescent COVID-19. The rearrangement links TRBV18 to TRBJ1-1, with 7 bases that match TRBD1. The sample comprised peripheral blood. This chain's CDR3 is CASSPGTGVRDTEAFF. The CDR3 nucleotides are TGTGCCAGCTCACCGGGAACAGGGGTAAGGGACACTGAAGCTTTCTTT.